A selection of T cell receptor beta chains follows, all from one sample in a study of technical replicates of blood from a handful of donors. Sequenced by immunoSEQ multiplex PCR; TCRdb stores in-frame clones only, minus some. The table records 60,000 to 85,000 clones, 91% of them present only once. Sequencing used T cells isolated from PBMCs. The receptors were gathered from a human donor in good health. Each CDR3 is given with its conserved first and last residue. Each record gives: clone size, V gene, D gene, J gene, CDR3 protein, CDR3 DNA. The D gene is left open where the match is weak. Expanded clones are given a class, and other clones once, few, many or no size at all.

clone size: -; V gene: TRBV14; D gene: -; J gene: TRBJ1-1; CDR3 protein: CASSHLRGSTEAFF; CDR3 DNA: TGTGCCAGCAGCCACCTCAGGGGCAGCACTGAAGCTTTCTTT
clone size: -; V gene: TRBV28; D gene: -; J gene: TRBJ2-5; CDR3 protein: CASSLWGQGKETQYF; CDR3 DNA: TGTGCCAGCAGTTTATGGGGACAAGGTAAAGAGACCCAGTACTTC
clone size: once; V gene: TRBV11-1; D gene: -; J gene: TRBJ1-4; CDR3 protein: CASSPRTPPNEKLFF; CDR3 DNA: TGTGCCAGCAGCCCAAGAACACCCCCTAATGAAAAACTGTTTTTT
clone size: -; V gene: TRBV10-1; D gene: -; J gene: TRBJ2-1; CDR3 protein: CASSESTGGNEQFF; CDR3 DNA: TGCGCCAGCAGTGAGTCTACCGGGGGCAATGAGCAGTTCTTC
clone size: -; V gene: TRBV9; D gene: -; J gene: TRBJ2-7; CDR3 protein: CASSPTGREQYF; CDR3 DNA: TGTGCCAGCAGCCCGACAGGCCGAGAGCAGTACTTC
clone size: -; V gene: TRBV9; D gene: -; J gene: TRBJ1-3; CDR3 protein: CASSVSHTDPSGNTIYF; CDR3 DNA: TGTGCCAGCAGCGTTTCCCACACAGACCCCTCGGGAAACACCATATATTTT
clone size: -; V gene: TRBV7-8; D gene: -; J gene: TRBJ1-2; CDR3 protein: CASSFGHALNYGYTF; CDR3 DNA: TGTGCCAGCAGCTTTGGACACGCATTAAACTATGGCTACACCTTC
clone size: -; V gene: TRBV27; D gene: -; J gene: TRBJ2-3; CDR3 protein: CASSYSRAHTQYF; CDR3 DNA: TGTGCCAGCAGCTATTCGAGGGCACATACGCAGTATTTT
clone size: -; V gene: TRBV25-1; D gene: TRBD1; J gene: TRBJ2-7; CDR3 protein: CASSEFRTGEQYF; CDR3 DNA: TGTGCCAGCAGTGAATTCAGGACAGGCGAGCAGTACTTC
clone size: -; V gene: TRBV4-1; D gene: -; J gene: TRBJ1-1; CDR3 protein: CASSQDGRLNTEAFF; CDR3 DNA: TGCGCCAGCAGCCAAGACGGCAGGTTGAACACTGAAGCTTTCTTT
clone size: -; V gene: TRBV2; D gene: -; J gene: TRBJ2-1; CDR3 protein: CASRIRDEQFF; CDR3 DNA: TGTGCCAGCAGAATCAGGGATGAGCAGTTCTTC
clone size: -; V gene: TRBV13; D gene: TRBD1; J gene: TRBJ2-7; CDR3 protein: CASSTGEEQYF; CDR3 DNA: TGTGCCAGCTCTACAGGGGAGGAGCAGTACTTC
clone size: -; V gene: TRBV11-2; D gene: TRBD2; J gene: TRBJ2-1; CDR3 protein: CASSLVSLLVREDGNEQFF; CDR3 DNA: TGTGCCAGCAGCTTAGTCTCATTGTTGGTGCGGGAGGATGGCAATGAGCAGTTCTTC
clone size: -; V gene: TRBV6-1; D gene: TRBD1; J gene: TRBJ1-1; CDR3 protein: CASKGAGAEAFF; CDR3 DNA: TGTGCCAGCAAGGGGGCAGGGGCTGAAGCTTTCTTT
clone size: -; V gene: TRBV6-5; D gene: -; J gene: TRBJ2-3; CDR3 protein: CASSYSSPRTDTQYF; CDR3 DNA: TGTGCCAGCAGTTACTCGTCACCGAGGACAGATACGCAGTATTTT
clone size: -; V gene: TRBV11-2; D gene: -; J gene: TRBJ1-1; CDR3 protein: CASSLEGGWGTEAFF; CDR3 DNA: TGTGCCAGCAGCTTGGAGGGGGGGTGGGGCACTGAAGCTTTCTTT
clone size: -; V gene: TRBV4-3; D gene: TRBD1; J gene: TRBJ1-1; CDR3 protein: CASSQVRRGEAFF; CDR3 DNA: TGCGCCAGCAGCCAAGTACGCAGGGGGGAAGCTTTCTTT
clone size: -; V gene: TRBV2; D gene: TRBD2; J gene: TRBJ2-3; CDR3 protein: CASSLSGSPADTQYF; CDR3 DNA: TGTGCCAGCAGCCTCAGCGGGAGTCCTGCAGATACGCAGTATTTT
clone size: -; V gene: TRBV30; D gene: -; J gene: TRBJ2-5; CDR3 protein: CAWSVLRKEGETQYF; CDR3 DNA: TGTGCCTGGAGTGTACTCAGGAAAGAGGGAGAGACCCAGTACTTC
clone size: -; V gene: TRBV29-1; D gene: TRBD1; J gene: TRBJ1-1; CDR3 protein: CSAGQGAIVGTEAFF; CDR3 DNA: TGCAGCGCGGGACAGGGGGCCATAGTGGGCACTGAAGCTTTCTTT
clone size: -; V gene: TRBV2; D gene: TRBD2; J gene: TRBJ2-3; CDR3 protein: CASRVGLGDTDTQYF; CDR3 DNA: TGTGCCAGCAGGGTTGGACTAGGGGACACAGATACGCAGTATTTT
clone size: -; V gene: TRBV7-2; D gene: TRBD1; J gene: TRBJ1-1; CDR3 protein: CASSLYDPGQAEAFF; CDR3 DNA: TGTGCCAGCAGCTTATATGATCCGGGACAGGCTGAAGCTTTCTTT
clone size: -; V gene: TRBV7-2; D gene: -; J gene: TRBJ1-1; CDR3 protein: CASSLATATEAFF; CDR3 DNA: TGTGCCAGCAGCTTAGCGACAGCCACTGAAGCTTTCTTT
clone size: -; V gene: TRBV9; D gene: TRBD1; J gene: TRBJ2-7; CDR3 protein: CASSVEGAYYEQYF; CDR3 DNA: TGTGCCAGCAGCGTAGAGGGGGCGTACTACGAGCAGTACTTC
clone size: -; V gene: TRBV27; D gene: TRBD1; J gene: TRBJ1-4; CDR3 protein: CASSQSQGASEKLFF; CDR3 DNA: TGTGCCAGCAGTCAATCTCAGGGGGCGAGCGAAAAACTGTTTTTT
clone size: -; V gene: TRBV30; D gene: -; J gene: TRBJ1-3; CDR3 protein: CAWSVRGSGNTIYF; CDR3 DNA: TGTGCCTGGAGTGTACGGGGGTCTGGAAACACCATATATTTT
clone size: -; V gene: TRBV4-1; D gene: TRBD1; J gene: TRBJ1-4; CDR3 protein: CASSHRRQGVRETNEKLFF; CDR3 DNA: TGCGCCAGCAGCCACCGGCGACAGGGGGTGCGGGAAACTAATGAAAAACTGTTTTTT
clone size: -; V gene: TRBV6-1; D gene: -; J gene: TRBJ2-4; CDR3 protein: CASSDLGGGGNIQYF; CDR3 DNA: TGTGCCAGCAGTGACTTAGGCGGAGGAGGGAACATTCAGTACTTC
clone size: -; V gene: TRBV6-5; D gene: -; J gene: TRBJ2-7; CDR3 protein: CASRAGIFSEQYF; CDR3 DNA: TGTGCCAGTAGGGCAGGGATTTTCTCCGAGCAGTACTTC
clone size: -; V gene: TRBV5-1; D gene: -; J gene: TRBJ2-7; CDR3 protein: CASSFGVEQYF; CDR3 DNA: TGCGCCAGCAGCTTCGGGGTCGAGCAGTACTTC
clone size: -; V gene: TRBV19; D gene: -; J gene: TRBJ1-1; CDR3 protein: CASTLGRGLAFF; CDR3 DNA: TGTGCCAGTACCCTGGGGAGGGGTTTAGCTTTCTTT
clone size: -; V gene: TRBV20-1; D gene: -; J gene: TRBJ2-7; CDR3 protein: CSALSPYEQYF; CDR3 DNA: TGCAGTGCCCTAAGTCCCTACGAGCAGTACTTC
clone size: -; V gene: TRBV27; D gene: TRBD2; J gene: TRBJ2-1; CDR3 protein: CASSPRDYQNEQFF; CDR3 DNA: TGTGCCAGCAGTCCCCGGGACTACCAGAATGAGCAGTTCTTC
clone size: -; V gene: TRBV5-4; D gene: TRBD2; J gene: TRBJ2-7; CDR3 protein: CASSLGLAGAEQYF; CDR3 DNA: TGTGCCAGCAGCTTAGGGCTAGCGGGAGCCGAGCAGTACTTC
clone size: -; V gene: TRBV13; D gene: TRBD2; J gene: TRBJ2-7; CDR3 protein: CASSQTRFSGASYEQYF; CDR3 DNA: TGTGCCAGCAGCCAGACAAGATTTAGCGGGGCCTCCTACGAGCAGTACTTC
clone size: -; V gene: TRBV4-1; D gene: TRBD1; J gene: TRBJ2-7; CDR3 protein: CASSSGQGALVYEQYF; CDR3 DNA: TGCGCCAGCAGCTCAGGACAGGGGGCGCTTGTCTACGAGCAGTACTTC
clone size: -; V gene: TRBV27; D gene: TRBD1; J gene: TRBJ1-5; CDR3 protein: CASSPGTGYSNQPQHF; CDR3 DNA: TGTGCCAGCAGTCCCGGGACAGGGTATAGCAATCAGCCCCAGCATTTT
clone size: -; V gene: TRBV27; D gene: -; J gene: TRBJ1-5; CDR3 protein: CASSLMAYSNQPQHF; CDR3 DNA: TGTGCCAGCAGTTTAATGGCTTATAGCAATCAGCCCCAGCATTTT
clone size: -; V gene: TRBV30; D gene: -; J gene: TRBJ1-5; CDR3 protein: CAWSETNQPQHF; CDR3 DNA: TGTGCCTGGAGTGAGACTAATCAGCCCCAGCATTTT
clone size: -; V gene: TRBV7-2; D gene: -; J gene: TRBJ2-7; CDR3 protein: CASIPVSSASSYEQYF; CDR3 DNA: TGTGCCAGCATCCCTGTGAGTAGCGCGAGCTCCTACGAGCAGTACTTC
clone size: -; V gene: TRBV27; D gene: -; J gene: TRBJ1-5; CDR3 protein: CASSSQTVDSNQPQHF; CDR3 DNA: TGTGCCAGCAGTTCTCAGACTGTAGATAGCAATCAGCCCCAGCATTTT
clone size: -; V gene: TRBV5-1; D gene: TRBD2; J gene: TRBJ2-1; CDR3 protein: CASSLQLAGALYNEQFF; CDR3 DNA: TGCGCCAGCAGCCTTCAACTAGCGGGAGCCCTCTACAATGAGCAGTTCTTC
clone size: -; V gene: TRBV6-6; D gene: TRBD2; J gene: TRBJ2-7; CDR3 protein: CASSYSPSGRDEQYF; CDR3 DNA: TGTGCCAGCAGTTATTCTCCTAGCGGGAGAGACGAGCAGTACTTC
clone size: few; V gene: TRBV28; D gene: -; J gene: TRBJ2-7; CDR3 protein: CASRDLQTNHEQYF; CDR3 DNA: TGTGCCAGCAGGGACTTACAAACAAATCACGAGCAGTACTTC
clone size: -; V gene: TRBV5-5; D gene: TRBD1; J gene: TRBJ1-2; CDR3 protein: CASSSGTQGAFGGYTF; CDR3 DNA: TGTGCCAGCAGCTCCGGGACACAGGGGGCATTTGGCGGCTACACCTTC
clone size: -; V gene: TRBV28; D gene: TRBD2; J gene: TRBJ2-3; CDR3 protein: CASTQAGEADTQYF; CDR3 DNA: TGTGCCAGCACCCAAGCGGGAGAGGCAGATACGCAGTATTTT
clone size: -; V gene: TRBV30; D gene: TRBD1; J gene: TRBJ1-2; CDR3 protein: CAWKGDRVNYGYTF; CDR3 DNA: TGTGCCTGGAAAGGGGACAGGGTAAACTATGGCTACACCTTC
clone size: -; V gene: TRBV30; D gene: -; J gene: TRBJ2-7; CDR3 protein: CAWSVLHEQYF; CDR3 DNA: TGTGCCTGGAGTGTACTCCACGAGCAGTACTTC
clone size: -; V gene: TRBV6-1; D gene: TRBD1; J gene: TRBJ1-2; CDR3 protein: CASSENPGQGFYGYTF; CDR3 DNA: TGTGCCAGCAGTGAAAACCCGGGACAGGGTTTCTATGGCTACACCTTC
clone size: -; V gene: TRBV14; D gene: TRBD2; J gene: TRBJ2-1; CDR3 protein: CASRPGLAGPMFF; CDR3 DNA: TGTGCCAGCAGACCGGGACTAGCGGGACCCATGTTCTTC
clone size: -; V gene: TRBV29-1; D gene: TRBD1; J gene: TRBJ2-1; CDR3 protein: CSVTRTGGDEQFF; CDR3 DNA: TGCAGCGTTACCCGGACAGGAGGTGATGAGCAGTTCTTC
clone size: -; V gene: TRBV30; D gene: -; J gene: TRBJ2-1; CDR3 protein: CACTSLSYNEQFF; CDR3 DNA: TGTGCCTGCACGAGTTTATCCTACAATGAGCAGTTCTTC
clone size: -; V gene: TRBV7-2; D gene: -; J gene: TRBJ1-3; CDR3 protein: CASSSPLENTIYF; CDR3 DNA: TGTGCCAGCAGCTCACCGCTAGAAAACACCATATATTTT
clone size: -; V gene: TRBV4-1; D gene: TRBD1; J gene: TRBJ2-7; CDR3 protein: CASSMGPGTGGGQYF; CDR3 DNA: TGCGCCAGCAGCATGGGGCCCGGGACAGGGGGCGGGCAGTACTTC
clone size: -; V gene: TRBV27; D gene: -; J gene: TRBJ1-5; CDR3 protein: CASSLNSGSDQPQHF; CDR3 DNA: TGTGCCAGCAGTTTAAATTCAGGTTCAGATCAGCCCCAGCATTTT
clone size: -; V gene: TRBV4-2; D gene: -; J gene: TRBJ2-7; CDR3 protein: CASSLGVEGSTYEQYF; CDR3 DNA: TGTGCCAGCAGCTTAGGGGTGGAGGGGTCCACCTACGAGCAGTACTTC